This T cell receptor beta chain emerged from a study of T-cell reconstitution after alpha-beta-depleted transplantation in children. Study-level points and caveats: In patients about two months after transplant, alpha-beta T cells reportedly arose from several hundred expanded graft clones.

This clonotype occurred a few times. Its antigen is not known. Unique molecular identifiers were used to barcode this TCRbeta library. MiXCR, run by TCRdb on the PCR reads, gives a single entry per CDR3 protein. The table shows almost 500,000 distinct CDR3 sequences, with more than 9% occurring only once. This CDR3 has 15 residues. V lost 2 bases, J lost 0 bases, and 8 bases lay in between. Germline assignment: CDR1 MNHEY and CDR2 SVGAGI. The genes are TRBV6-5 and TRBJ2-1; no clear D. Here the sequenced sample was PBMCs, taken before TCRalphabeta/CD19-depleted stem cell transplant. The TCR sequence derives from a child under 10 years old with inherited bone marrow failure, due to receive a stem cell transplant. The CDR3 DNA is TGTGCCAGCAGTTACCAGCCTCCCTCCTACAATGAGCAGTTCTTC. Amino acid sequence: CASSYQPPSYNEQFF.